The 15 T cell receptor beta chains given below trace back to one sample, sequenced in a study of regulatory and conventional T cells in RAG deficiency. The repertoire was sequenced with immunoSEQ multiplex PCR; TCRdb's copy has only in-frame clones and lacks some. The table shows about 8,500 clones, with more than 75% occurring only once. The same sample was also used in a study of regulatory T cells. That investigation notes: The PCR used 52 TRBV and 13 TRBJ primers.

Sequencing was done on a sample of CD8+ T cells sorted from blood. Source of these receptors: a human donor in good health.

The V and J genes are TRBV15 and TRBJ2-3; a weak D match, TRBD1 (6 bases). V was trimmed by 0 bases and J by 6 bases, leaving 7 bases between them. Germline CDR1 LNHNV, CDR2 YYDKDF (reference sequence). This CDR3 region has 13 residues. The CDR3 bases are TGTGCCACCAGCAGAGATAGGGGGGATACGCAGTATTTT. This translates into CATSRDRGDTQYF.

V is TRBV4-1 and J is TRBJ2-5; no firm D call. Looked up from germline, CDR1 is MGHRA and CDR2 is YSYEKL. V lost 2 bases to trimming and J lost 4 bases, with 5 bases between them. There are 12 residues in the CDR3. The CDR3 nucleotides read TGCGCCAGCAGCCAAAACCCAGAGACCCAGTACTTC. It specifies CASSQNPETQYF.

The V and J genes are TRBV6-5 and TRBJ1-1; D remains unclear. CDR3 length equals 15 residues. Per the germline V gene, CDR1 is MNHEY and CDR2 is SVGAGI. The ends were cut back, 0 bases at V and 2 bases at J, with 10 bases in the middle. CDR3 protein: CASSYSKGVNTEAFF. The CDR3 coding sequence is TGTGCCAGCAGTTACTCGAAGGGCGTAAACACTGAAGCTTTCTTT.

V gene TRBV29-1 combines with J gene TRBJ1-2; D perhaps matches TRBD1 (5 bases). CDR3 length equals 15 residues. V lost 0 bases to trimming and J lost 0 bases, with 11 bases between them. In germline, CDR1 is SQVTM, CDR2 ANQGSEA. The DNA of the CDR3 is TGCAGCGTTGAAGATCGGGGCAGCACTAACTATGGCTACACCTTC. It translates to CSVEDRGSTNYGYTF.

The V and J genes are TRBV6-6 and TRBJ1-2; D is unresolved. The CDR3 is 11 amino acids. Germline V gene sequence: CDR1 MNHNY, CDR2 SVGAGI (reference sequence). V lost 6 bases and J lost 7, with 9 bases in between. CDR3: CASRGGFGYTF. The CDR3 DNA reads as TGTGCCAGCAGAGGAGGTTTTGGCTACACCTTC.

The CDR3 bases are TGTGCCAGCAGTTACGGCCCCTACAATGAGCAGTTCTTC. Translating it yields CASSYGPYNEQFF. The V gene is TRBV6-5, the J gene TRBJ2-1; unclear D gene. This CDR3 contains 13 residues. The germline V and J ends were trimmed by 2 bases and 2 bases, with 4 bases remaining between them. Germline assignment: CDR1 MNHEY and CDR2 SVGAGI.

The V call is TRBV19, the J call TRBJ1-4; D is undetermined. The CDR3 consists of 17 residues. V dropped 5 bases and J dropped 5 bases, with 21 bases sitting between them. Germline CDR1 reads LNHDA; CDR2 reads SQIVND (reference sequence). The CDR3 DNA is TGTGCCAGTAGTCGGGCTAACGAGGGTTTGACCAATGAAAAACTGTTTTTT. Amino acid sequence: CASSRANEGLTNEKLFF.

The rearrangement uses TRBV2 and TRBJ2-2; 9 bases line up with TRBD2. The CDR3 has 14 amino acids. After removal of 11 bases from V and 7 bases from J, the junction contained 11 bases not matched to a gene. Germline assignment: CDR1 SNHLY and CDR2 FYNNEI. CDR3 DNA: TGTGCCTGGCTGCAGCGGGGGGTTGTCGGGGAGCTGTTTTTT. As protein: CAWLQRGVVGELFF.

The chain carries TRBV14 and TRBJ2-2, with D maybe TRBD2 (6 bases). The ends were cut back, 4 bases at V and 6 bases at J, with 21 bases in the middle. Germline values: CDR1 SGHDN, CDR2 FVKESK. There are 17 residues in the CDR3. The CDR3 region is CASSLVSGSGQAGELFF. CDR3 sequence (DNA): TGTGCCAGCAGCCTTGTTAGCGGAAGTGGTCAGGCCGGGGAGCTGTTTTTT.

This clone showed up just once. The J gene is TRBJ2-1, the V gene TRBV5-1, with D possibly matching TRBD2 (6 bases). The germline gives CDR1 SGHRS, CDR2 YFSETQ. The length of the CDR3 is 15 residues. V lost 2 bases, J lost 7 bases, and 16 bases lay in between. CDR3 residues: CASSLRQGGGNEQFF. The DNA of the CDR3 is TGCGCCAGCAGCTTAAGGCAGGGTGGAGGGAATGAGCAGTTCTTC.

The J gene is TRBJ1-2, the V gene TRBV5-1; D remains unclear. Trimming stripped 6 bases from V and 8 bases from J, with 20 bases between. CDR1 and CDR2 from the germline V gene are SGHRS and YFSETQ. The CDR3 consists of 14 residues. The CDR3 spells CASNPDQRAYGYTF. CDR3 nucleotide sequence: TGCGCCAGCAATCCGGACCAGCGGGCATACGGCTACACCTTC.

The chain joins TRBV7-9 to TRBJ2-1; D possibly corresponds to TRBD1 (7 bases). The CDR3 has 14 residues. Trimming took off 3 bases at V and 6 bases at J, with 12 bases between the two ends. Germline assignment: CDR1 SEHNR and CDR2 FQNEAQ (reference sequence). The CDR3 nucleotides are TGTGCCAGCAGCTTCGGTCAGGGGGGCAATGAGCAGTTCTTC. Translating it yields CASSFGQGGNEQFF.

This sequence joins TRBV7-9 and TRBJ2-5; 7 bases are a match to TRBD2. The DNA end is a closer match to TRBJ2-7, so the J assignment may be wrong. The CDR3 has 15 amino acids. Germline-derived CDR1 and CDR2 are SEHNR and FQNEAQ (reference sequence). This chain's CDR3 is CASSLEASGTYEQYF. CDR3 nucleotide sequence: TGTGCCAGCAGCTTAGAGGCTAGCGGAACCTACGAGCAGTACTTC.

The chain couples TRBV10-3 to TRBJ2-5; 7 bases are a match to TRBD1. Germline V lookup: CDR1 ENHRY, CDR2 SYGVKD. V lost 0 bases and J lost 5; bases outside the gene matches: 6. This CDR3 has 15 residues. In DNA form, the CDR3 reads TGTGCCATCAGTGAGTCGGGCAGGGGGTCCGAGACCCAGTACTTC. It specifies CAISESGRGSETQYF.

The J gene is TRBJ2-3, the V gene TRBV5-5, with D uncertain. V was pared by 0 bases and J by 1 base, with 9 bases between. The CDR3 consists of 15 residues. Germline V CDR1 and CDR2: SGHKS, YYEKEE (reference sequence). CDR3 in DNA: TGTGCCAGCAGCTTGGAGAGTTTCCGCACAGATACGCAGTATTTT. This gives the protein CASSLESFRTDTQYF.